This TCR beta chain was identified in a study of T cells in Graves' hyperthyroidism and ophthalmopathy. Amplification of TCR beta CDR3 regions was performed using RNA transcripts as template. Using the HTBI primer set, a first-round RT-PCR was run on the TCR CDR3. TCRdb reprocessed the multiplex PCR reads via MiXCR and lists one record per CDR3 protein. The sample contains 500,000 to 750,000 distinct CDR3 sequences, roughly 14% of which appear only once. Germline assignment: CDR1 MNHEY and CDR2 SMNVEV (reference sequence). The V end lost 0 bases, the J end lost 14 bases, and 20 bases lay between the germline ends. CDR3 length equals 16 residues. This clonotype was observed a handful of times.

Source material: blood. This receptor was obtained from a woman aged 25 to 39 with Graves' hyperthyroidism. The chain links TRBV27 to TRBJ1-6; no clear D. The CDR3 is CASSLSWEGSGWTLHF. Here the CDR3 DNA reads TGTGCCAGCAGTTTATCATGGGAAGGGTCAGGCTGGACCCTCCACTTT.